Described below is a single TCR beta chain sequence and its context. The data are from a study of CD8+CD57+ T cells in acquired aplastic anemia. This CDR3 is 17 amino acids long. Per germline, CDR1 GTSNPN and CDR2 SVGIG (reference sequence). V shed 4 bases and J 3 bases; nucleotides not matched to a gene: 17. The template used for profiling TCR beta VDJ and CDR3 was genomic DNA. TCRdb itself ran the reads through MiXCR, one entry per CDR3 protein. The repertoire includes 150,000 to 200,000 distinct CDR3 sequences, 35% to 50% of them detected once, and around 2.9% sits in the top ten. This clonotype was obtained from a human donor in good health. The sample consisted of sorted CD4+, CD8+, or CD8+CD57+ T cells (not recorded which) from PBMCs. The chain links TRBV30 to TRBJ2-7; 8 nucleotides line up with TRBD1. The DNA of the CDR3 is TGTGCCTGGAAAGGACAGGGACCATATAACCAAAACTACGAGCAGTACTTC. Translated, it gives CAWKGQGPYNQNYEQYF.